This T cell receptor (beta chain) was sequenced for a study of CD8+ T cells in alopecia areata. This sample's treatment: oral pan-JAK inhibitor, 5-10 mg twice daily. Study-wide findings and caveats: Clonality was higher in lesional than normal scalp, especially in alopecia totalis/universalis. Patients displayed less clarity in TCR sharing than mice, a finding possibly related to HLA.

Concerning this clone itself: The antigen remains undetermined.

Germline V gene data show CDR1 as GTSNPN and CDR2 as SVGIG (reference sequence). CDR3 size: 10 residues. V lost 7 bases and J lost 8, with 9 bases in between. Extraction and reverse transcription of RNA yielded cDNA as the sequencing template. Data came from immunoSEQ multiplex PCR; TCRdb stores just in-frame clones and leaves some out. The sample shows about 76,000 clones, 29% of them seen only once. The sample in question was CD8+ T cells sorted from blood, obtained at week 4, from a patient treated with tofacitinib. V gene TRBV30 combines with J gene TRBJ2-1; D may be TRBD1 (6 bases). The receptor was derived from a human donor with alopecia areata. CDR3 protein: CALQGYEQFF. CDR3 nucleotide sequence: TGTGCCTTACAGGGCTATGAGCAGTTCTTC.